This T cell receptor (beta chain) is drawn from a study of blood T cell repertoires in COVID-19. Study-wide context: Acute and convalescent COVID-19 specimens originated in the United States, Italy and Spain.

In the original analysis: Using reference gene primer amplification, nucleated cell counts were estimated. Clones were read by immunoSEQ multiplex PCR, and TCRdb kept only the in-frame ones, dropping some. For V, J and clone size, that table is used; D and trimming come from the DNA. Of approximately 250,000 clones listed, about 89% are singletons. Input material: peripheral blood. The receptor was isolated from a man aged 35 to 55 with active or convalescent COVID-19.

The CDR3 DNA is TGTGCCAGCAGCTTGACGGACAGGGTAGACTTCTACGAGCAGTACTTC. Amino acid sequence: CASSLTDRVDFYEQYF. The chain carries TRBV13 and TRBJ2-7, with 8 positions matching TRBD1. Per germline, CDR1 PRHDT and CDR2 FYEKMQ (reference sequence). The CDR3 loop spans 16 amino acids. Germline trimming cut 3 bases from V and 3 bases from J; bases unmatched to any gene: 10.